This entry is about one TCR beta chain. This clone was counted once. Which antigen it targets is not known. One base away there is no much larger clone; base qualities are not given. The data belong to a study of blood T cell repertoires in COVID-19 (dated by TCRdb to 2019 to 2021). Context from the whole study: Samples covering the acute and convalescent phases of COVID-19 were provided by collaborators in the United States, Italy and Spain. The material from the prospective study consisted of cDNA or gDNA derived from T cells, B-cell-depleted T cells, or PBMCs. Subjects who had been exposed to COVID-19, were actively infected with it, or had recovered from it provided the deeply sampled blood TCRbeta repertoires that made up the dataset. The repertoires were made available in a free public database intended to serve as a resource for research on the immune response to SARS-CoV-2. The samples were drawn from two sources: the first 160 participants of the ongoing ImmuneRACE study, and 1,000 to 1,500 subjects contributed by 6 global collaborators. Nearly every sample came with metadata listing a de-identified subject ID, COVID-19 status, age in years and sex. Where available, HLA class I and class II types were obtained from metadata supplied by the sample provider rather than from assay-based typing.

From the germline V gene, CDR1 is MNHEY and CDR2 is SVGAGI. The CDR3 runs 14 residues from the cysteine to the phenylalanine. The retained sequence is limited to the CDR3, 42 bases, with the frame set at the first base. Here V drops 6 bases and J drops 4 bases, and the junction holds 6 bases not matched to any gene. On the study overall, not on this receptor specifically: How much clinical and demographic metadata was included differed by source and by participant, and the metadata was provided uncurated.

The collaborating institutions used their own protocols to collect whole blood in K2EDTA tubes. Collaborator samples were shipped for TCRbeta analysis as frozen whole blood, isolated PBMCs, or DNA extracted from either sample type. TCRbeta CDR3 regions were amplified from genomic DNA using the immunoSEQ Assay, a bias-controlled multiplex PCR. The authors' analysis ran thus. The number of nucleated cells in each sample was estimated by amplification of reference gene primers within the assay. Sequence reads were collapsed and filtered to measure the absolute abundance of every unique TCRbeta CDR3 rearrangement. For each sample, productive Simpson clonality was calculated by taking the square root of Simpson's diversity index across productive rearrangements. What TCRdb holds here is the immuneACCESS table cut down to in-frame rearrangements. Part of the clones is not present; checked against another copy, under half of the missing clones reflect an unresolved V gene, and the others are unexplained. V and J calls and clone size are those listed in that table; D and trimming were worked out from the DNA. This sample gives approximately 220,000 clones in total; roughly four fifths of them show up just once. The ten largest clones add up to 2% to 2.5% of the sample.

The receptor chain draws on TRBV6-5 and TRBJ1-1; 9 middle bases align to TRBD1. The specimen was peripheral blood. This clonotype was obtained from a woman aged 60 to 75 with acute or convalescent COVID-19. The CDR3: CASSFGQGSTEAFF. The DNA is TGTGCCAGCAGCTTCGGACAGGGGAGCACTGAAGCTTTCTTT.